These 30 T cell receptor beta chains came from one sample sequenced in a study of Ad26.COV2.S vaccination and SARS-CoV-2 variants. Method: immunoSEQ multiplex PCR; TCRdb's copy keeps in-frame clones and lacks some. The sample consists of around 350,000 clones, around 92% of them appearing once. The sample was peripheral blood, taken after recovery from COVID-19. The receptor source for this set is a human donor who had recovered from COVID-19.

The chain employs TRBV5-1 and TRBJ2-5; D not resolved. Germline lookup yields CDR1 SGHRS and CDR2 YFSETQ. V lost 1 base and J lost 2, with 12 bases in between. This CDR3 has 15 residues. The CDR3 coding sequence is TGCGCCAGCAGCTTGATGGGCCAGATTCAAGAGACCCAGTACTTC. Translation gives CASSLMGQIQETQYF. Variable domain in full (rest from reference TRBV5-1 and TRBJ2-5): KAGVTQTPRYLIKTRGQQVTLSCSPISGHRSVSWYQQTPGQGLQFLFEYFSETQRNKGNFPGRFSGRQFSNSRSEMNVSTLELGDSALYLCASSLMGQIQETQYFGPGTRLLVL.

This chain links TRBV13 with TRBJ2-3; D may be TRBD2 (6 bases). The CDR3 runs to 16 residues. V dropped 5 bases and J dropped 2 bases, with 17 bases sitting between them. Germline V gives CDR1 PRHDT, CDR2 FYEKMQ (reference sequence). The CDR3 region has the DNA TGTGCCAGCAGCGGGCGGGACTTTCAACCCACAGATACGCAGTATTTT. Translated, it gives CASSGRDFQPTDTQYF.

The gene calls are TRBV7-9 and TRBJ2-1, with 7 bases aligning to TRBD2. Losses at the gene ends were 4 bases for V and 6 bases for J; bases not matched to a gene: 9. The CDR3 has 15 residues. The germline V gene encodes CDR1 SEHNR and CDR2 FQNEAQ (reference sequence). The CDR3 loop is CASSWLAVSGNEQFF. Written as DNA, the CDR3 is TGTGCCAGCAGCTGGCTAGCGGTATCTGGCAATGAGCAGTTCTTC.

The V gene is TRBV19, the J gene TRBJ1-2; perhaps TRBD1 as D (5 bases). V was cut by 6 bases and J by 7 bases, with 9 bases left in between. This CDR3 is 11 amino acids long. CDR1 and CDR2 from the germline V gene are LNHDA and SQIVND (reference sequence). CDR3 sequence (DNA): TGTGCCAGTAGCCAGGGTATTGGCTACACCTTC. Translation gives CASSQGIGYTF.

The table lists this clone with a count of one. The gene calls are TRBV6-6 and TRBJ2-1; no clear D gene. The CDR3 spans 13 residues. Trimming removed 7 bases at V and 6 bases at J, with 13 bases between. The germline V gene has CDR1 MNHNY and CDR2 SVGAGI (reference sequence). The DNA for the CDR3 is TGTGCCAGCACCTCCGGGCTCACCAATGAGCAGTTCTTC. Translation: CASTSGLTNEQFF.

The chain combines TRBV14 with TRBJ1-2; D gene ambiguous. CDR3 length: 13 residues. Trimming took 1 base from V and 4 from J, leaving 7 bases between them. From germline, CDR1 is SGHDN and CDR2 FVKESK. CDR3 in amino acids: CASSQVLGYGYTF. The CDR3 coding sequence is TGTGCCAGCAGCCAAGTTCTCGGCTATGGCTACACCTTC.

V usage is TRBV27 and J usage is TRBJ2-2, with D possibly called TRBD1 or TRBD2 (5 bases each). Looked up from germline, CDR1 is MNHEY and CDR2 is SMNVEV (reference sequence). Trimming stripped 5 bases from V and 0 bases from J, with 16 bases between. The CDR3 has 17 residues. In DNA form, the CDR3 reads TGTGCCAGCAGTCCCGAAGTCGGGGCAACGAACACCGGGGAGCTGTTTTTT. The encoded protein is CASSPEVGATNTGELFF.

The J gene is TRBJ2-2, the V gene TRBV19; no firm D call. Trimming removed 3 bases from V and 5 bases from J, with 10 bases in between. In germline, CDR1 is LNHDA, CDR2 SQIVND (reference sequence). This CDR3 region has 14 residues. CDR3 in amino acids: CASSMAGGTGELFF. The CDR3 DNA reads as TGTGCCAGTAGTATGGCTGGCGGAACCGGGGAGCTGTTTTTT.

This clone turned up a few times. The chain joins TRBV6-2 or TRBV6-3 to TRBJ1-5; 10 bases match TRBD1. Per the germline V gene, CDR1 is MNHEY and CDR2 is SVGEGT. The CDR3 is made up of 16 amino acids. V shed 5 bases and J 7 bases; nucleotides not matched to a gene: 11. The CDR3 coding sequence is TGTGCCAGCAGTAGCCCGGGACAGGGGAGAGACCAGCCCCAGCATTTT. It specifies CASSSPGQGRDQPQHF.

The chain has TRBV29-1 and TRBJ2-5, with a tentative D call TRBD2 (5 bases). Trimming took off 3 bases at V and 1 base at J, with 12 bases between the two ends. The CDR3 sequence is 14 residues long. Looked up from germline, CDR1 is SQVTM and CDR2 is ANQGSEA. The CDR3 nucleotides read TGCAGCGTTGATGGGGTGGAGGCCCAAGAGACCCAGTACTTC. Amino acids: CSVDGVEAQETQYF.

The V and J genes are TRBV7-9 and TRBJ2-2, with D uncertain. Germline V CDR1 and CDR2: SEHNR, FQNEAQ (reference sequence). The CDR3 is 16 residues long. V lost 1 base and J 5 bases, leaving 14 bases between the germline ends. The CDR3 DNA sequence: TGTGCCAGCAGCTTAGGGTCCCTTTCTGGGACCGGGGAGCTGTTTTTT. Translated, it gives CASSLGSLSGTGELFF.

The rearrangement links TRBV5-1 to TRBJ2-2; D might be TRBD1 (6 bases). Germline assignment: CDR1 SGHRS and CDR2 YFSETQ. Trimming took 0 bases from V and 4 from J, leaving 13 bases between them. The CDR3 spans 16 residues. The CDR3 spells CASSLDVGATTGELFF. CDR3 DNA sequence: TGCGCCAGCAGCTTGGACGTGGGGGCCACCACCGGGGAGCTGTTTTTT. Together with reference TRBV5-1 and TRBJ2-2, the CDR3 gives the full variable domain: KAGVTQTPRYLIKTRGQQVTLSCSPISGHRSVSWYQQTPGQGLQFLFEYFSETQRNKGNFPGRFSGRQFSNSRSEMNVSTLELGDSALYLCASSLDVGATTGELFFGEGSRLTVL.

The CDR3 here is CASSSHIGGARYNSPLHF. As DNA, the CDR3 is TGTGCCAGCAGTTCCCACATTGGGGGGGCTCGCTATAATTCACCCCTCCACTTT. This chain uses TRBV6-2 or TRBV6-3 with TRBJ1-6; a possible D gene is TRBD1 (6 bases). V shed 4 bases and J shed 3 bases, with 19 bases lying between them. This CDR3 is 18 amino acids long. The germline V gene encodes CDR1 MNHEY and CDR2 SVGEGT.

The rearrangement uses TRBV3-1 (or the pseudogene TRBV3-2) and TRBJ1-1; D is ambiguous. Trimming took 5 bases from V and 6 from J, leaving 16 bases between them. Per the germline V gene, CDR1 is LGHDT and CDR2 is YNNKEL (reference sequence). The CDR3 covers 14 residues. The chain's CDR3 is CASSDGPPYAEAFF. The CDR3 DNA reads TGTGCCAGCAGCGACGGGCCACCGTACGCTGAAGCTTTCTTT.

The rearrangement links TRBV5-4 to TRBJ1-6; no definite D call. V was trimmed by 2 bases and J by 5 bases, leaving 11 bases between them. Germline assignment: CDR1 SGHNT and CDR2 YYREEE (reference sequence). The CDR3 is made up of 15 amino acids. The CDR3 loop is CASSLRAMNNSPLHF. CDR3 DNA sequence: TGTGCCAGCAGCTTAAGGGCGATGAATAATTCACCCCTCCACTTT.

The V and J genes are TRBV6-1 and TRBJ1-5; no reliable D call. CDR1 and CDR2 from the germline V gene are MNHNS and SASEGT. This CDR3 is 15 amino acids long. V was shortened by 2 bases and J by 0 bases, with 8 bases between the two germline ends. The CDR3 coding sequence is TGTGCCAGCAGTGAATGGGGTCTTAGCAATCAGCCCCAGCATTTT. This sequence encodes CASSEWGLSNQPQHF.

The chain uses TRBV3-1 (or the pseudogene TRBV3-2) and TRBJ2-7; D is perhaps TRBD1 (5 bases). Germline CDR1 LGHDT, CDR2 YNNKEL (reference sequence). Trimming shortened V by 8 bases and J by 2 bases, and 7 bases separated the two germline ends. The CDR3 is 11 residues long. This chain's CDR3 is CASAGTYEQYF. The CDR3, as DNA: TGTGCCAGCGCAGGGACCTACGAGCAGTACTTC.

The chain joins TRBV7-9 to TRBJ1-1; no definite D call. The CDR3 length is 12 residues. Trimming cost V 0 bases and J 6 bases, with 5 bases left between them. Germline values: CDR1 SEHNR, CDR2 FQNEAQ (reference sequence). CDR3 region: CASSLAGAEAFF. CDR3 nucleotides: TGTGCCAGCAGCTTAGCCGGCGCTGAAGCTTTCTTT.

The chain has TRBV5-5 and TRBJ1-6; TRBD1 is a possible D gene (6 bases). CDR1 is SGHKS, CDR2 YYEKEE, per germline (reference sequence). Trimming stripped 0 bases from V and 13 bases from J, with 11 bases between. This CDR3 spans 13 amino acids. The CDR3 here is CASSLEGGIPLHF. The CDR3 DNA reads TGTGCCAGCAGCTTGGAAGGGGGGATTCCCCTCCACTTT.

The chain joins TRBV5-8 to TRBJ1-2; perhaps TRBD1 as D (5 bases). Trimming cost V 4 bases and J 6 bases, with 13 bases left between them. The length of the CDR3 is 13 residues. Germline values: CDR1 SGHTS, CDR2 YDEGEE. Here the CDR3 DNA reads TGTGCCAGCAGCCCCCGGCAGGGAGATGGCTACACCTTC. Its protein product is CASSPRQGDGYTF.

This chain connects TRBV2 to TRBJ1-6, with TRBD1 identical over 8 bases. From germline, CDR1 is SNHLY and CDR2 FYNNEI. Germline trimming cut 10 bases from V and 9 bases from J; bases unmatched to any gene: 11. CDR3 length: 14 residues. Written as DNA, the CDR3 is TGTGCCAACCGCCCCCGGACAGGGAGTTCACCCCTCCACTTT. This translates into CANRPRTGSSPLHF.

A single count supports this clone. The same CDR3 is also encoded by other DNA sequences in this sample. The V gene is TRBV7-9, the J gene TRBJ1-2; D call uncertain. This CDR3 spans 12 amino acids. With 2 bases removed from V and 8 bases from J, the gap between germline ends came to 9 bases. Germline V CDR1 and CDR2: SEHNR, FQNEAQ (reference sequence). CDR3 in amino acids: CASSLSEAGYTF. CDR3 in DNA: TGTGCCAGCAGCTTATCTGAAGCCGGCTACACCTTC. Drawing the rest from reference TRBV7-9 and TRBJ1-2, the complete variable domain is DTGVSQNPRHKITKRGQNVTFRCDPISEHNRLYWYRQTLGQGPEFLTYFQNEAQLEKSRLLSDRFSAERPKGSFSTLEIQRTEQGDSAMYLCASSLSEAGYTFGSGTRLTVV.

V gene TRBV7-9 combines with J gene TRBJ1-2; tentatively, D is TRBD1 (6 bases). Germline CDR1 reads SEHNR; CDR2 reads FQNEAQ (reference sequence). The CDR3 runs to 14 residues. V was pared by 1 base and J by 0 bases, with 6 bases between. CDR3 residues: CASSLGQANYGYTF. Written as DNA, the CDR3 is TGTGCCAGCAGCTTAGGACAGGCTAACTATGGCTACACCTTC. Variable domain in full (rest from reference TRBV7-9 and TRBJ1-2): DTGVSQNPRHKITKRGQNVTFRCDPISEHNRLYWYRQTLGQGPEFLTYFQNEAQLEKSRLLSDRFSAERPKGSFSTLEIQRTEQGDSAMYLCASSLGQANYGYTFGSGTRLTVV.

The gene calls are TRBV6-2 or TRBV6-3 and TRBJ1-5; a weak D match, TRBD1 (5 bases). In germline, CDR1 is MNHEY, CDR2 SVGEGT. This CDR3 region has 13 residues. The V end lost 2 bases, the J end lost 6 bases, and 8 bases lay between the germline ends. The CDR3 nucleotides read TGTGCCAGCAGTTACAGGGGAGGTCAGCCCCAGCATTTT. Translating gives CASSYRGGQPQHF.

V and J are TRBV6-5 and TRBJ2-1, with D possibly called TRBD1 or TRBD2 (5 bases each). Trimming cost V 10 bases and J 7 bases, with 17 bases left between them. From germline, CDR1 is MNHEY and CDR2 SVGAGI. The CDR3 extends over 13 amino acids. The CDR3 region has the DNA TGTGCCACCCTACCGTGGGGGTGGAATGAGCAGTTCTTC. It encodes CATLPWGWNEQFF.

As DNA, the CDR3 is TGCAGCGTTGTTTATATGGACAACTACGAGCAGTACTTC. Translated: CSVVYMDNYEQYF. The chain couples TRBV29-1 to TRBJ2-7, with a weak D call TRBD1 (5 bases). CDR3 length: 13 amino acids. Per germline, CDR1 SQVTM and CDR2 ANQGSEA. V was clipped by 4 bases and J by 3 bases, with 13 bases between them.

The rearrangement links TRBV10-2 to TRBJ2-2, with D possibly TRBD1 on 6 matching bases. This CDR3 is 15 amino acids long. Germline V gene lookup returns CDR1 WSHSY and CDR2 SAAADI. V shed 5 bases and J shed 4 bases, with 14 bases lying between them. For the CDR3, the DNA is TGCGCCAGCAGTTCCGCAGGGGTGACCACCGGGGAGCTGTTTTTT. Protein product: CASSSAGVTTGELFF.

The J gene is TRBJ1-1, the V gene TRBV6-5, with D possibly being TRBD1 (5 bases). Germline V gene data show CDR1 as MNHEY and CDR2 as SVGAGI. Deletions cut 8 bases from V and 0 bases from J, with 16 bases between. The CDR3 is 15 residues long. The CDR3, as DNA: TGTGCCAGCTGGGCGTGGGGGAACCTGAACACTGAAGCTTTCTTT. Protein sequence: CASWAWGNLNTEAFF.

This chain joins TRBV9 and TRBJ2-7, with 7 bases matching TRBD1. The germline V gene has CDR1 SGDLS and CDR2 YYNGEE. The trim removed 4 bases at V and 2 bases at J, leaving 6 bases unmatched. This CDR3 has 14 residues. The CDR3 spells CASSPRDRAYEQYF. CDR3 DNA: TGTGCCAGCAGCCCCAGAGACAGGGCCTACGAGCAGTACTTC.

The rearrangement joins TRBV27 to TRBJ2-6; 8 bases align to TRBD1. This CDR3 is built from 15 residues. Germline loops: CDR1 MNHEY, CDR2 SMNVEV (reference sequence). The V and J ends lost 4 bases and 1 base, in that order; junction bases with no gene match: 0. CDR3: CASSWTGSGANVLTF. In DNA form, the CDR3 reads TGTGCCAGCAGTTGGACAGGGTCTGGGGCCAACGTCCTGACTTTC.